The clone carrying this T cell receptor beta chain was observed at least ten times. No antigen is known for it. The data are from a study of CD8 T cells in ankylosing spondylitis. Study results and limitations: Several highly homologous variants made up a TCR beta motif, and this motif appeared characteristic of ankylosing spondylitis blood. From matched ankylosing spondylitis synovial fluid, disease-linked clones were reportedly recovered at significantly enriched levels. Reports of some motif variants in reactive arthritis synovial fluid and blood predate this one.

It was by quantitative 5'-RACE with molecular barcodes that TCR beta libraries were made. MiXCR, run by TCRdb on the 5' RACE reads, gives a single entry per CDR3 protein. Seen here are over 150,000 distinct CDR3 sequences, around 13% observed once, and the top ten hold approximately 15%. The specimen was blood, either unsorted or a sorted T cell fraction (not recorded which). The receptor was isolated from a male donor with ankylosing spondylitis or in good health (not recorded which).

This CDR3 reads CASSQDPGADGQPQHF. For the CDR3, the DNA is TGTGCCAGCAGCCAAGATCCCGGGGCGGACGGTCAGCCCCAGCATTTT. J is TRBJ1-5 and V is TRBV3-1, with D perhaps matching TRBD1 (5 bases). The CDR3 runs 16 residues. The V end lost 0 bases, the J end lost 6 bases, and 15 bases lay between the germline ends. Germline assignment: CDR1 LGHDT and CDR2 YNNKEL (reference sequence).